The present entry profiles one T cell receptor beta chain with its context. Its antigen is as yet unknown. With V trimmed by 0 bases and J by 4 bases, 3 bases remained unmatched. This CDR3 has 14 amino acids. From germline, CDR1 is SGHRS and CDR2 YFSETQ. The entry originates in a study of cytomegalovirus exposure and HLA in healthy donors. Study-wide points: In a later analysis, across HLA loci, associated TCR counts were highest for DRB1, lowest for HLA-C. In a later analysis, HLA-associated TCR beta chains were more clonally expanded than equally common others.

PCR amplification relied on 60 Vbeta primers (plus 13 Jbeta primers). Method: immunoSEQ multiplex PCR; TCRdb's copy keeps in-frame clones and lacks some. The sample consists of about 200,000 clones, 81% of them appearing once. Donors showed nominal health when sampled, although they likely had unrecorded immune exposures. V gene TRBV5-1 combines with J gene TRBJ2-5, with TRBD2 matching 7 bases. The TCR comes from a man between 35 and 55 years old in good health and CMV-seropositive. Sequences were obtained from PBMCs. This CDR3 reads CASSLAGGRETQYF. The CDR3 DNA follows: TGCGCCAGCAGCTTGGCGGGGGGAAGAGAGACCCAGTACTTC.